The 22 T cell receptor beta chains below all came from one sample that was sequenced in a study of T cell responses to AZD1222 COVID-19 vaccine. Assay used: immunoSEQ multiplex PCR; TCRdb lists only in-frame clones, some missing. The sample records roughly 120,000 clones, around 92% being singletons. This specimen consisted of peripheral blood, obtained 28 days after the second AZD1222 dose. The receptors were gathered from an adult who received the AZD1222 COVID-19 vaccine.

The rearrangement links TRBV28 to TRBJ2-6; TRBD1 agrees at 7 bases. The V segment lost 5 bases and the J segment 2 bases; nucleotides outside the gene matches: 12. The CDR3 loop spans 18 amino acids. Germline CDR1 MDHEN, CDR2 SYDVKM. Here the CDR3 DNA reads TGTGCCAGCAGTCCCATACAGGGGATAGTAGCTGGGGCCAACGTCCTGACTTTC. Protein product: CASSPIQGIVAGANVLTF. The full variable domain, with the rest looked up from reference TRBV28 and TRBJ2-6, is DVKVTQSSRYLVKRTGEKVFLECVQDMDHENMFWYRQDPGLGLRLIYFSYDVKMKEKGDIPEGYSVSREKKERFSLILESASTNQTSMYLCASSPIQGIVAGANVLTFGAGSRLTVL.

Relative to its sample, this clone is medium-sized. This chain links TRBV28 with TRBJ2-7; D remains ambiguous. In germline, CDR1 is MDHEN, CDR2 SYDVKM. With 5 bases removed from V and 6 bases from J, the gap between germline ends came to 17 bases. The CDR3 consists of 14 residues. This chain's CDR3 is CASSGTWPPGEQYF. CDR3 coding DNA: TGTGCCAGCAGTGGCACCTGGCCGCCCGGCGAGCAGTACTTC. Full variable domain (outside the CDR3, taken from reference TRBV28 and TRBJ2-7): DVKVTQSSRYLVKRTGEKVFLECVQDMDHENMFWYRQDPGLGLRLIYFSYDVKMKEKGDIPEGYSVSREKKERFSLILESASTNQTSMYLCASSGTWPPGEQYFGPGTRLTVT.

The chain has TRBV27 and TRBJ1-6, with a tentative D call TRBD1 (6 bases). The CDR3 is 14 residues long. CDR1 MNHEY and CDR2 SMNVEV come from the germline V gene (reference sequence). Deletions cut 2 bases from V and 10 bases from J, with 12 bases between. CDR3 nucleotides: TGTGCCAGCAGTTTAGGGGGGCGCCGGTCACCCCTCCACTTT. Protein: CASSLGGRRSPLHF.

The chain recombines TRBV5-1 with TRBJ2-1; 11 bases are shared with TRBD2. Germline-derived CDR1 and CDR2 are SGHRS and YFSETQ. This CDR3 comprises 15 residues. The J segment lost 9 bases and the V segment lost 5 bases, leaving 10 bases of the junction unmatched. The CDR3 protein is CASREWLAGGLEQFF. The CDR3 coding sequence is TGCGCCAGCAGGGAGTGGCTAGCGGGAGGTCTTGAGCAGTTCTTC.

The CDR3 here is CASSTSGSVSYEQYF. CDR3 sequence (DNA): TGTGCCAGTAGCACGAGCGGGAGTGTCTCCTACGAGCAGTACTTC. J is TRBJ2-7 and V is TRBV19; 8 bases match TRBD2. The CDR3 runs to 15 residues. Germline values: CDR1 LNHDA, CDR2 SQIVND (reference sequence). V was pared by 6 bases and J by 0 bases, with 7 bases of the junction left unmatched.

CDR3 sequence reads: CASSLSQRGPTGELFF. CDR3 coding DNA: TGTGCCAGCAGCTTAAGTCAGCGGGGACCCACCGGGGAGCTGTTTTTT. The chain carries TRBV7-9 and TRBJ2-2, with 7 bases matching TRBD2. The CDR3 is 16 amino acids. Unmatched junction bases numbered 7, after V lost 2 bases and J lost 4 bases. Germline V lookup: CDR1 SEHNR, CDR2 FQNEAQ (reference sequence).

V is TRBV2 and J is TRBJ1-4; no clear D. Between the trimmed V and J ends, which lost 0 bases and 4 bases, there was a span of 12 bases. Germline lookup yields CDR1 SNHLY and CDR2 FYNNEI. This CDR3 is 16 amino acids long. CDR3 DNA: TGTGCCAGCAGTGAAGCGCGATCTTCCCGTAATGAAAAACTGTTTTTT. Protein sequence: CASSEARSSRNEKLFF.

The chain combines TRBV18 with TRBJ2-5; tentatively, D is TRBD1 (6 bases). Between the trimmed V and J ends, which lost 2 bases and 0 bases, there was a span of 13 bases. The germline V gene has CDR1 KGHSH and CDR2 LQKENI. This CDR3 comprises 16 residues. The CDR3 loop reads CASSPGRGTYQETQYF. Here the CDR3 DNA reads TGTGCCAGCTCACCAGGAAGGGGGACGTACCAAGAGACCCAGTACTTC.

This clone was recorded once. Other DNA variants within this sample encode the same CDR3. This chain links TRBV19 with TRBJ1-1, with a tentative D call TRBD1 (6 bases). The CDR3 has 14 residues. From germline, CDR1 is LNHDA and CDR2 SQIVND (reference sequence). The V and J ends lost 3 bases and 1 base respectively, with 9 bases between them. The CDR3 DNA reads as TGTGCCAGTAGTATCGGGGGCCCGAACACTGAAGCTTTCTTT. Residues: CASSIGGPNTEAFF. Using reference TRBV19 and TRBJ1-1 for the parts outside the CDR3, the full variable domain is DGGITQSPKYLFRKEGQNVTLSCEQNLNHDAMYWYRQDPGQGLRLIYYSQIVNDFQKGDIAEGYSVSREKKESFPLTVTSAQKNPTAFYLCASSIGGPNTEAFFGQGTRLTVV.

The chain links TRBV11-2 to TRBJ1-5; D is unresolved. Trimming shortened V by 2 bases and J by 0 bases, and 8 bases separated the two germline ends. This CDR3 region has 15 residues. Germline V gene lookup returns CDR1 SGHAT and CDR2 FQNNGV. CDR3 DNA: TGTGCCAGCAGCTTAAACCCCTATAGCAATCAGCCCCAGCATTTT. Translating it yields CASSLNPYSNQPQHF. Full variable domain (missing parts from reference TRBV11-2 and TRBJ1-5): EAGVAQSPRYKIIEKRQSVAFWCNPISGHATLYWYQQILGQGPKLLIQFQNNGVVDDSQLPKDRFSAERLKGVDSTLKIQPAKLEDSAVYLCASSLNPYSNQPQHFGDGTRLSIL.

CDR3 in amino acids: CASRHNREGGYTF. CDR3 bases: TGTGCCAGCAGACATAACAGGGAAGGTGGCTACACCTTC. The V call is TRBV3-1 (or the pseudogene TRBV3-2), the J call TRBJ1-2; D is possibly TRBD1 (6 bases). The V gene's germline CDR1 is LGHDT and CDR2 YNNKEL (reference sequence). The V end lost 6 bases, the J end lost 7 bases, and 15 bases lay between the germline ends. The CDR3 is 13 amino acids.

The V gene is TRBV29-1, the J gene TRBJ1-1, with no clear D. Trimming stripped 4 bases from V and 1 base from J, with 4 bases between. The CDR3 has 11 amino acids. Germline V gives CDR1 SQVTM, CDR2 ANQGSEA. The CDR3 region has the DNA TGCAGCGTTGGAACGAACACTGAAGCTTTCTTT. It translates to CSVGTNTEAFF.

This chain uses TRBV7-2 with TRBJ2-3; D is undetermined. Germline V gives CDR1 SGHTA, CDR2 FQGNSA. Deletions cut 1 base from V and 8 bases from J, with 10 bases between. The CDR3 is made up of 13 amino acids. The CDR3 DNA reads TGTGCCAGCAGCTTAGGGGAAGTTACTACGCAGTATTTT. Translating it yields CASSLGEVTTQYF.

The chain has TRBV18 and TRBJ2-6, with 8 nucleotides matching TRBD1. CDR1 is KGHSH and CDR2 is LQKENI in the germline V gene. The J segment lost 2 bases and the V segment lost 3 bases, leaving 9 bases of the junction unmatched. This CDR3 has 18 amino acids. CDR3 sequence: CASSPSGQGEAGANVLTF. In DNA form, the CDR3 reads TGTGCCAGCTCACCGTCCGGACAGGGAGAGGCTGGGGCCAACGTCCTGACTTTC.

The chain uses TRBV28 and TRBJ2-2; 10 bases agree with TRBD1. The trim removed 4 bases at V and 4 bases at J, leaving 6 bases unmatched. The CDR3 runs to 16 residues. Germline lookup yields CDR1 MDHEN and CDR2 SYDVKM. The DNA of the CDR3 is TGTGCCAGCAGTTCATGGGACAGGGGTGGCACCGGGGAGCTGTTTTTT. It yields the protein CASSSWDRGGTGELFF.

The V and J genes are TRBV2 and TRBJ1-6; D gene unclear. V lost 6 bases to trimming and J lost 6 bases, with 9 bases between them. The length of the CDR3 is 13 residues. Germline values: CDR1 SNHLY, CDR2 FYNNEI. CDR3 in DNA: TGTGCCAGCAGCTTAACAGCTAATTCACCCCTCCACTTT. This gives the protein CASSLTANSPLHF.

The gene calls are TRBV7-2 and TRBJ2-7, with 10 bases fitting TRBD1. Germline values: CDR1 SGHTA, CDR2 FQGNSA. The trim removed 2 bases at V and 2 bases at J, leaving 3 bases unmatched. CDR3 length: 15 residues. The CDR3 bases are TGTGCCAGCAGCTTACAAGGGACAGGGGCCTACGAGCAGTACTTC. Its translation: CASSLQGTGAYEQYF.

This clone was detected only once. The J gene is TRBJ2-3, the V gene TRBV27, with D unresolved. CDR3 length: 14 amino acids. Germline lookup yields CDR1 MNHEY and CDR2 SMNVEV (reference sequence). Trimming stripped 1 base from V and 2 bases from J, with 7 bases between. Here the CDR3 reads CASSLWSYTDTQYF. The CDR3 DNA reads as TGTGCCAGCAGTTTATGGTCTTACACAGATACGCAGTATTTT.

This chain links TRBV5-3 with TRBJ2-1; the D is unclear. TRBV5-3 is labeled an ORF, and its function is uncertain. This CDR3 region has 12 residues. V was clipped by 3 bases and J by 7 bases, with 8 bases between them. The CDR3 sequence: CARSSGENEQFF. CDR3 nucleotides: TGTGCCAGAAGCTCCGGAGAGAATGAGCAGTTCTTC.

The V call is TRBV27, the J call TRBJ2-3; 10 bases agree with TRBD2. Germline CDR1 and CDR2: MNHEY and SMNVEV (reference sequence). Losses at the gene ends were 4 bases for V and 0 bases for J; bases not matched to a gene: 10. This CDR3 comprises 18 residues. The DNA for the CDR3 is TGTGCCAGCAGTTCGGGACTAGCGAACCAGGATAGCACAGATACGCAGTATTTT. Protein: CASSSGLANQDSTDTQYF.

The chain links TRBV19 to TRBJ1-2, with a possible D match to TRBD1 (6 bases). CDR1 is LNHDA, CDR2 SQIVND, per germline (reference sequence). V gave up 7 bases and J gave up 7 bases, with 34 bases separating them. CDR3 size: 19 residues. The CDR3 DNA follows: TGTGCCAGTAAGGGTCGACAGGCGGTTTCTTATGGCTCGGCGGGTGGCTACACCTTC. This encodes CASKGRQAVSYGSAGGYTF.

V gene TRBV9 combines with J gene TRBJ1-2; TRBD1 aligns across 7 bases. Germline assignment: CDR1 SGDLS and CDR2 YYNGEE. The J segment lost 6 bases and the V segment lost 4 bases, leaving 12 bases of the junction unmatched. The CDR3 loop spans 15 amino acids. The CDR3 nucleotides are TGTGCCAGCAGCCTCAACAGGGGAAGGGAAAATGGCTACACCTTC. Its protein product is CASSLNRGRENGYTF.